The present T cell receptor beta chain was sequenced within a study of T-cell reconstitution after alpha-beta-depleted transplantation in children. Germline CDR1 is LGHNA and CDR2 is YSLEER. Germline trimming cut 2 bases from V and 1 base from J; bases unmatched to any gene: 3. The CDR3 totals 15 residues. TCRbeta library construction was performed incorporating unique molecular identifiers. TCRdb ran MiXCR on the PCR reads and lists one entry per CDR3 protein. The profile covers 640,000 or so distinct CDR3 sequences, with 16% appearing a single time and over 0.95% taken by the ten largest. The sample was PBMCs from the stem cell graft donor, taken from the stem cell graft. The clonotype originates from a human donor who donated a stem cell graft to a child with acute myeloid leukemia. The chain combines TRBV4-3 with TRBJ1-1; TRBD1 matches 8 bases. The CDR3 bases are TGCGCCAGCAGCCAAATTGACAGGGGGAACACTGAAGCTTTCTTT. It is translated as CASSQIDRGNTEAFF.